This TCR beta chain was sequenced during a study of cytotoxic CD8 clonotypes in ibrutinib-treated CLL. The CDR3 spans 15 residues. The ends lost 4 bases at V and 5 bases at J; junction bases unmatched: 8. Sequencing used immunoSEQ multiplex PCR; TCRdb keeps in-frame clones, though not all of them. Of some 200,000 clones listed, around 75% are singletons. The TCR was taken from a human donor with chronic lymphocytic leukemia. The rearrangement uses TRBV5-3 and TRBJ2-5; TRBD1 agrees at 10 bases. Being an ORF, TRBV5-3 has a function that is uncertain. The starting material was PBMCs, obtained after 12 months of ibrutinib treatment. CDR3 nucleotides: TGTGCCAGAAGCCTGGCGGGACAGGGGAAGGAGACCCAGTACTTC. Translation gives CARSLAGQGKETQYF.